Here is one TCR beta chain with its context. The target antigen is unknown. These data come from a study of cytomegalovirus exposure and HLA in healthy donors. Study summary: The study's early data release held some 85 million unique TCRs from HLA-typed donors.

The PCR employed 60 Vbeta primers together with 13 Jbeta primers. Profiling relied on immunoSEQ multiplex PCR, and the TCRdb table lists in-frame clones only, not all of them. The sample holds roughly 220,000 clones, roughly 80% seen once. The study, taken as a whole, reports: Later, TCR association rates were found to vary by HLA locus, highest for DRB1 and lowest for HLA-C. For most TCR sequences rarity was the rule, although some public TCRs occurred in many donors.

Germline lookup yields CDR1 SGHRS and CDR2 YFSETQ. This CDR3 region has 11 residues. Deletions cut 3 bases from V and 7 bases from J, with 5 bases between. The source is a man aged 30 to 45 in good health and CMV-seronegative. Sequenced sample: PBMCs. This rearrangement joins TRBV5-1 to TRBJ2-1; D is unclear. The CDR3 DNA is TGCGCCAGCAGCTACCTAAATGAGCAGTTCTTC. This codes for CASSYLNEQFF.